This T cell receptor beta chain is drawn from a study of T cell responses to AZD1222 COVID-19 vaccine. The CDR3 loop spans 13 amino acids. Germline V lookup: CDR1 SGHAT, CDR2 FQNNGV. V was pared by 1 base and J by 6 bases, with 8 bases between. Sequencing used immunoSEQ multiplex PCR; TCRdb keeps in-frame clones, though not all of them. The table has about 170,000 clones, 70% to 90% seen once; the top ten hold approximately 1%. The clonotype originates from an adult who received the AZD1222 COVID-19 vaccine. The chain combines TRBV11-2 with TRBJ2-3; TRBD2 might be the D (5 bases). This material consisted of peripheral blood, taken 28 days after the second AZD1222 dose. The CDR3 coding sequence is TGTGCCAGCAGCTTAGGGACTGAGGATACGCAGTATTTT. As protein: CASSLGTEDTQYF.